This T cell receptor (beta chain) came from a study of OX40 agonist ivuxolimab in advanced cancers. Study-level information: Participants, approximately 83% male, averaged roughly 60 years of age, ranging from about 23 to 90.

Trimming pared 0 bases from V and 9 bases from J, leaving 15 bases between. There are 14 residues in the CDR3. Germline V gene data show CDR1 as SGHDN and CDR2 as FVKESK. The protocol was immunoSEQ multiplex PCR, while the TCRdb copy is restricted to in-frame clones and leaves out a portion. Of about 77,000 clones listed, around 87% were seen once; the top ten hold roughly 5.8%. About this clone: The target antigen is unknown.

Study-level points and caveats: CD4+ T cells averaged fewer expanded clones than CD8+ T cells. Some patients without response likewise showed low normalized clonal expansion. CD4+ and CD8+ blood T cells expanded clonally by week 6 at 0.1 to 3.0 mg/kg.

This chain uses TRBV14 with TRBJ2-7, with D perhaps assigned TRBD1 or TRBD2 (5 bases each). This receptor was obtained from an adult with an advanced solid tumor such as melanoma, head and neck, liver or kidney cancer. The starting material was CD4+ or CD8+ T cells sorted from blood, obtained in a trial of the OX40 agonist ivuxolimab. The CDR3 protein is CASSQDWDRTVQYF. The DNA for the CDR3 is TGTGCCAGCAGCCAAGATTGGGACCGGACCGTGCAGTACTTC.